The 14 T cell receptor beta chains below all came from one sample that was sequenced in a study of tumor-infiltrating lymphocytes in primary liver carcinoma. Unsorted whole blood supplied the blood RNA, and germline DNA was isolated too. Making TCR beta cDNA involved 400 to 600 ng total RNA and a constant-region primer. Amplification in three nested multiplex PCR rounds with slightly modified ARM-PCR gave rise to TCR beta libraries. The first two PCR rounds used TRBV1-TRBV30 primers with a Cbeta primer, approximately 10 cycles each. TCRdb re-analysed the multiplex PCR reads in MiXCR, keeping a single row per CDR3 protein. The sample yields hundreds of thousands of distinct CDR3 sequences, approximately 54% seen once. Sequencing input: peripheral blood. The receptors were gathered from a woman aged 25 to 39 with primary liver carcinoma and hepatitis B virus infection.

This clonotype appeared a few times. The chain has TRBV12-3 or TRBV12-4 and TRBJ1-3; D is undetermined. Trimming shortened V by 1 base and J by 0 bases, and 7 bases separated the two germline ends. CDR3 length: 15 residues. CDR3 nucleotides: TGTGCCAGCAGTTTAGTGGGGTACTCTGGAAACACCATATATTTT. Translating gives CASSLVGYSGNTIYF.

Comment on this clonotype: Being one base from a much bigger clone, this may be a read error. This rearrangement joins TRBV6-6 to TRBJ1-2; 7 positions match TRBD1. Germline assignment: CDR1 MNHNY and CDR2 SVGAGI (reference sequence). The CDR3 extends over 15 amino acids. The CDR3: CVSSSSGDRAGGYTF. Written as DNA, the CDR3 is TGTGTCAGCAGTTCGTCGGGCGACAGGGCGGGTGGCTACACCTTC.

The CDR3 is CSGRRGSSDGQYF. In nucleotides, the CDR3 is TGCAGCGGAAGGCGTGGGAGCAGCGACGGGCAGTACTTC. This chain connects TRBV29-1 to TRBJ2-7; D might be TRBD2 (5 bases). The V gene lost 7 bases and the J gene lost 9 bases, with 22 bases spanning the gap. Per germline, CDR1 SQVTM and CDR2 ANQGSEA. The CDR3 covers 13 residues.

The sample holds many counts of this clonotype. The chain has TRBV29-1 and TRBJ2-7; D perhaps matches TRBD1 (6 bases). Germline V CDR1 and CDR2: SQVTM, ANQGSEA. The length of the CDR3 is 12 residues. Trimming cost V 2 bases and J 3 bases, with 8 bases left between them. CDR3 sequence reads: CSVETGFYEQYF. As DNA, the CDR3 is TGCAGCGTTGAAACAGGGTTCTACGAGCAGTACTTC.

The CDR3 bases are TGTGCCAGCAAACTGATGGTGCAGATTCAAGAGACCCAGTACTTC. This codes for CASKLMVQIQETQYF. V and J are TRBV7-9 and TRBJ2-5; D gene uncertain. Germline V lookup: CDR1 SEHNR, CDR2 FQNEAQ (reference sequence). Between the trimmed V and J ends, which lost 7 bases and 2 bases, there was a span of 17 bases. CDR3 length: 15 residues.

As regards this clonotype: A much larger clone lies a single base off, so this may be a read error. The V and J genes are TRBV29-1 and TRBJ2-5; D gene uncertain. The CDR3 runs 12 residues. Per germline, CDR1 SQVTM and CDR2 ANQGSEA. This chain's CDR3 is CSVEGSEEIQYF. The CDR3 DNA reads TGCAGCGTTGAAGGTTCAGAGGAGATCCAGTACTTC.

The sample holds a few counts of this clonotype. A much larger clone is a single base away; this may be a read error. The chain is built from TRBV6-6 and TRBJ1-2; D gene unclear. The CDR3 has 11 residues. Trimming took off 9 bases at V and 4 bases at J, with 9 bases between the two ends. Germline V gene lookup returns CDR1 MNHNY and CDR2 SVGAGI (reference sequence). CDR3 in DNA: TGTGCCAGAGTCGAAACCTATGGCTACACCTTC. Protein product: CARVETYGYTF.

The chain carries TRBV7-8 and TRBJ2-5; 8 nucleotides agree with TRBD2. The CDR3 is 15 residues long. J was trimmed by 1 base and V by 5 bases; bases with no gene match: 6. Germline CDR1 is SGHVS and CDR2 is FQNEAQ. The CDR3 DNA follows: TGTGCCAGCAGCCCGCTGGGACTAGTCCAAGAGACCCAGTACTTC. It translates to CASSPLGLVQETQYF.

Concerning this clonotype itself: One end of the junction does not line up with germline, which may come from a read error. This chain links TRBV4-3 with TRBJ2-3; D gene ambiguous. There are 18 residues in the CDR3. The germline V gene has CDR1 LGHNA and CDR2 YSLEER. DNA for the CDR3: TGCGCCAGCAGCCAAGAGCTAGGGTCTCCCAGGTGGAGAGATACGCACTATTTT. It codes for CASSQELGSPRWRDTHYF.

Comment on this clonotype: This could be a read error, since a much larger clone is one nucleotide away. The V gene is TRBV6-5, the J gene TRBJ1-1, with a tentative D call TRBD1 (6 bases). CDR3 length: 13 amino acids. With 5 bases removed from V and 7 bases from J, the gap between germline ends came to 14 bases. Per the germline V gene, CDR1 is MNHEY and CDR2 is SVGAGI. CDR3 DNA: TGTGCCAGCAGTCTCGTAGGGGGAGATGAAGCTTTCTTT. This sequence encodes CASSLVGGDEAFF.

The chain couples TRBV29-1 to TRBJ2-1; 7 bases match TRBD2. The germline gives CDR1 SQVTM, CDR2 ANQGSEA. CDR3 size: 16 residues. The J segment lost 2 bases and the V segment lost 7 bases, leaving 14 bases of the junction unmatched. CDR3 residues: CSALRGAGTTYNEQFF. The CDR3 DNA follows: TGCAGCGCCCTGCGTGGAGCGGGGACGACCTACAATGAGCAGTTCTTC.

The V call is TRBV30, the J call TRBJ2-2; tentatively, D is TRBD1 (5 bases). From germline, CDR1 is GTSNPN and CDR2 SVGIG (reference sequence). CDR3 size: 14 residues. Trimming pared 3 bases from V and 4 bases from J, leaving 12 bases between. CDR3 nucleotides: TGTGCCTGGAGACAGGAAGGATTCACCGGGGAGCTGTTTTTT. Its translation is CAWRQEGFTGELFF.

The chain carries TRBV30 and TRBJ2-6; D gene ambiguous. Trimming shortened V by 8 bases and J by 1 base, and 12 bases separated the two germline ends. The CDR3 sequence is 14 residues long. Germline V CDR1 and CDR2: GTSNPN, SVGIG (reference sequence). The DNA for the CDR3 is TGTGCCCATTCCCTGGGGTCTGGGGCCAACGTCCTGACTTTC. Translation: CAHSLGSGANVLTF.

With regard to this clonotype: A junction boundary mismatches the germline segment, possibly from a read error. The rearrangement links TRBV6-5 to TRBJ2-7; a weak D match, TRBD1 (6 bases). Germline assignment: CDR1 MNHEY and CDR2 SVGAGI. This CDR3 is built from 15 residues. CDR3 DNA: TGTGCTAGTAGTTACAAGGACAGCAGCTCCTACGAGCGGTGCTTC. Translation gives CASSYKDSSSYERCF.